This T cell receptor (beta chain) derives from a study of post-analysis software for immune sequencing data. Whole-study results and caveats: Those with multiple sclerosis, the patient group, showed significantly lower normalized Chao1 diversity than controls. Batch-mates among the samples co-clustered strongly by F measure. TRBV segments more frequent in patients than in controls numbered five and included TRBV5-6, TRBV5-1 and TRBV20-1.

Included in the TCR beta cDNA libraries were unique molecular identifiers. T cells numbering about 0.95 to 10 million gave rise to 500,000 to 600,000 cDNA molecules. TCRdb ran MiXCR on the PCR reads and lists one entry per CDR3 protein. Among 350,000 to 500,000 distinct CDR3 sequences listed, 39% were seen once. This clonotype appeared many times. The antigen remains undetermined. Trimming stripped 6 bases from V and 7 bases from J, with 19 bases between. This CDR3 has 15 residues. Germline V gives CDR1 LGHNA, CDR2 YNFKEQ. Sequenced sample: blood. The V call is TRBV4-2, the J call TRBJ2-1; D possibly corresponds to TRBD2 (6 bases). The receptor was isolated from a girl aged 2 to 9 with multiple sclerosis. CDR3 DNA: TGTGCCAGCAGACCGGGGGTGGGGGACCCTAATGAGCAGTTCTTC. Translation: CASRPGVGDPNEQFF.